One sample yielded the 15 T cell receptor beta chains listed below, sequenced in a study of blood T cell repertoires in COVID-19. Data came from immunoSEQ multiplex PCR; TCRdb stores just in-frame clones and leaves some out. The table includes 200,000 to 300,000 clones, over 80% detected once. Sequencing was carried out using peripheral blood. These receptors were taken from a middle-aged man with acute or convalescent COVID-19.

This clone was counted only a few times. V gene TRBV6-5 combines with J gene TRBJ2-3; the match to TRBD1 covers 10 bases. CDR1 is MNHEY and CDR2 is SVGAGI in the germline V gene. The CDR3 spans 14 residues. V lost 2 bases and J lost 6; bases outside the gene matches: 2. In DNA, the CDR3 is TGTGCCAGCAGTTACCCGGGACAGGGGGATACGCAGTATTTT. Translating gives CASSYPGQGDTQYF.

V gene TRBV12-3 or TRBV12-4 combines with J gene TRBJ1-2; D is undetermined. The CDR3 runs to 13 residues. Trimming removed 7 bases at V and 1 base at J, with 10 bases between. The CDR3 is CASMSSLNYGYTF. For the CDR3, the DNA is TGTGCCAGCATGTCATCACTTAACTATGGCTACACCTTC.

V usage is TRBV14 and J usage is TRBJ1-3; 8 nucleotides line up with TRBD1. The CDR3 spans 18 residues. Trimming took 4 bases from V and 3 from J; bases not matched to a gene: 14. Germline lookup yields CDR1 SGHDN and CDR2 FVKESK. Here the CDR3 reads CASSRLAPDRGVGNTIYF. The CDR3 DNA follows: TGTGCCAGCAGCCGCCTCGCCCCAGACAGGGGTGTTGGAAACACCATATATTTT.

The V gene is TRBV24-1, the J gene TRBJ2-1; 7 nucleotides line up with TRBD1. V trimming: 3 bases; J trimming: 9 bases; junction bases outside the gene matches: 4. The CDR3 contains 13 residues. In germline, CDR1 is KGHDR, CDR2 SFDVKD. The CDR3, as DNA: TGTGCCACCAGTGATAGGGGGCTATCTGAGCAGTTCTTC. It yields the protein CATSDRGLSEQFF.

This chain's CDR3 is CASSVARDTDTQYF. The DNA of the CDR3 is TGTGCCAGCAGCGTAGCTCGGGACACAGATACGCAGTATTTT. V and J are TRBV9 and TRBJ2-3; D may be TRBD2 (5 bases). V was shortened by 0 bases and J by 2 bases, with 7 bases between the two germline ends. Germline CDR1 is SGDLS and CDR2 is YYNGEE. The length of the CDR3 is 14 residues.

CDR3 sequence: CASSGKMVGTGGFRTEAFF. CDR3 sequence (DNA): TGTGCCAGCAGTGGGAAGATGGTTGGGACAGGGGGCTTTCGCACTGAAGCTTTCTTT. The chain is built from TRBV2 and TRBJ1-1; 12 bases are shared with TRBD1. The length of the CDR3 is 19 residues. Germline V gene data show CDR1 as SNHLY and CDR2 as FYNNEI. J gave up 4 bases and V 4 bases, and 16 bases lay outside the gene matches.

The CDR3 DNA sequence: TGTGCCAGCAGCTTGGGCAGGGCGACAGATACGCAGTATTTT. Translating it yields CASSLGRATDTQYF. J is TRBJ2-3 and V is TRBV7-9; possible D gene TRBD1, 5 bases. CDR3 size: 14 residues. Germline-derived CDR1 and CDR2 are SEHNR and FQNEAQ (reference sequence). The V gene lost 3 bases and the J gene lost 3 bases, with 10 bases spanning the gap.

The rearrangement uses TRBV30 and TRBJ1-1; perhaps TRBD1 as D (6 bases). Trimming pared 8 bases from V and 1 base from J, leaving 8 bases between. The length of the CDR3 is 11 residues. Germline CDR1 and CDR2: GTSNPN and SVGIG (reference sequence). The CDR3 region is CALDRNTEAFF. The CDR3 DNA reads as TGTGCCCTGGACAGGAACACTGAAGCTTTCTTT.

This chain links TRBV13 with TRBJ1-1; D gene uncertain. The CDR3 totals 14 residues. Germline assignment: CDR1 PRHDT and CDR2 FYEKMQ (reference sequence). V was shortened by 0 bases and J by 4 bases, with 9 bases between the two germline ends. The CDR3 region is CASSLGPRITEAFF. The CDR3 bases are TGTGCCAGCAGCTTAGGCCCGAGGATCACTGAAGCTTTCTTT.

The genes are TRBV7-2 and TRBJ2-7, with 7 bases aligning to TRBD1. V shed 3 bases, J shed 2 bases, and the junction held 10 bases outside the gene matches. The germline V gene encodes CDR1 SGHTA and CDR2 FQGNSA. The CDR3 sequence is 16 residues long. The CDR3 DNA reads as TGTGCCAGCAGCTTTATGACAGGGAACCGAGCCTACGAGCAGTACTTC. It translates to CASSFMTGNRAYEQYF.

The genes are TRBV6-5 and TRBJ2-5, with D tentatively TRBD2 (6 bases). Trimming took 6 bases from V and 5 from J, leaving 10 bases between them. From germline, CDR1 is MNHEY and CDR2 SVGAGI. The CDR3 covers 12 residues. This CDR3 is CASRTRTETQYF. DNA of the CDR3: TGTGCCAGCAGGACTAGGACGGAGACCCAGTACTTC.

The chain uses TRBV6-4 and TRBJ2-7; possibly TRBD1 for D (6 bases). This CDR3 spans 13 amino acids. Germline CDR1 reads MRHNA; CDR2 reads SNTAGT. V lost 5 bases and J 7 bases, leaving 15 bases between the germline ends. DNA for the CDR3: TGTGCCAGCAGTCTCGTGACAGGTGGAGAGCAGTACTTC. It codes for CASSLVTGGEQYF.

The chain has TRBV10-3 and TRBJ1-1; D ambiguous. CDR3 length: 13 amino acids. Germline V gene sequence: CDR1 ENHRY, CDR2 SYGVKD. Deletions cut 7 bases from V and 0 bases from J, with 9 bases between. The CDR3 DNA is TGTGCCATCATGACACACCTGAACACTGAAGCTTTCTTT. This encodes CAIMTHLNTEAFF.

This chain connects TRBV25-1 to TRBJ2-5; TRBD2 aligns across 8 bases. V dropped 0 bases and J dropped 2; count of bases not matched to a gene: 5. Germline CDR1 and CDR2: MGHDK and SYGVNS. The CDR3 spans 16 residues. Here the CDR3 reads CASSEYGGRSQETQYF. The CDR3 region has the DNA TGTGCCAGCAGTGAATATGGCGGGAGGTCTCAAGAGACCCAGTACTTC.

V and J are TRBV4-1 and TRBJ1-3; D remains unclear. Germline lookup yields CDR1 MGHRA and CDR2 YSYEKL. The germline V and J ends were trimmed by 0 bases and 6 bases, with 15 bases remaining between them. The CDR3 totals 16 residues. In nucleotides, the CDR3 is TGCGCCAGCAGCCAAGAACCGAACTCACGGGTAAACACCATATATTTT. It yields the protein CASSQEPNSRVNTIYF.